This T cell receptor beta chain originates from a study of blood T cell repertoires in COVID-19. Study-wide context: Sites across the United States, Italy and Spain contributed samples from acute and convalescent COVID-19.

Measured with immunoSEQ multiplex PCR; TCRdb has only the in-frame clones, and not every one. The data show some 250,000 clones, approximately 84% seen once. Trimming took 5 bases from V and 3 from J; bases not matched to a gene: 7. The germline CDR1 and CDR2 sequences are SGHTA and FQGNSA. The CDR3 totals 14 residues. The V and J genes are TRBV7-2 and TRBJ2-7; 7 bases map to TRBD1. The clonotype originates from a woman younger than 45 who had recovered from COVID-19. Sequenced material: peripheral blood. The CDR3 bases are TGTGCCAGCAGCACGACAGGGTTGAACTACGAGCAGTACTTC. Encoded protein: CASSTTGLNYEQYF.